This T cell receptor beta chain was obtained from a study of blood T cells in healthy people across ages (dated by TCRdb to between 2015 and 2016). About the study as a whole: In model experiments, template switching captured roughly one uniquely barcoded TCR beta cDNA molecule for every two T cells. The study measured age-related changes in TCR beta repertoire diversity using deep sequencing normalized with unique cDNA molecular identifiers. Four age groups were formed from the donors: young (average about 15 years), middle-aged (just under 40), aged (approximately 60) and long-lived (more than 75). To avoid experimental bias, donors of different ages were spread randomly across the sequencing lanes. Two additional independent replicas of 1 million unique cDNA reads from the same blood draw were analyzed for two donors (one aged 18 to 30 and one aged 80 or older).

The donors were roughly 40 Caucasian individuals from Russia, aged roughly 6 to 100 years, who were systemically healthy. Each donor gave about 9.2 milliliters of peripheral blood, drawn into EDTA-treated Vacutainer tubes. Ficoll-Paque density-gradient centrifugation was used to isolate PBMCs, with at least 6 million per sample. Total RNA was extracted from PBMCs with Trizol reagent, with at least 6 micrograms obtained per sample. For every donor, an aliquot of PBMCs went through flow cytometry to measure the percentages of naive CD45RAhigh/CD27high T cells. About this clonotype: It has no known antigen specificity. No base quality information exists; no much larger clone differs at one position.

Summary of the overall study and its limitations: A strong correlation was found between observed TCR beta diversity and the percentage of naive T cells measured by flow cytometry. Since profiling was done on bulk unsorted PBMCs, naive and antigen-experienced compartments could not be conclusively compared. Because the CMV infection status of the donors was unknown, age-related changes in expanded clonotypes may potentially have been confounded. Estimates of total diversity based on one million sequenced T cells were regarded as lower bounds and as underestimates. The long-lived group showed more naive CD4+ T cells, fewer expanded clones and increased TCR diversity than the aged group, suggesting age selection. Observed TCR beta diversity per million T cells fell roughly linearly with age, and a significant reduction was already apparent by age roughly 41.

V trim: 5 bases; J trim: 8 bases; unmatched bases: 10. The CDR3 has 14 amino acids, counting the end cysteine and phenylalanine. Of all the DNA, just the CDR3 is kept, 42 bases in frame from base 1. Per the germline V gene, SQVTM is the CDR1 and ANQGSEA is the CDR2. Library generation was performed with 5' RACE. Sequencing took place on an Illumina HiSeq 2500. The second PCR ran for about 6 to 11 cycles and used a J-beta primer mix along with a sample-barcoded 5' primer. A template-switch 5' adaptor carrying 12 random nucleotides introduced a unique molecular identifier onto each TCR beta cDNA molecule. Each sample yielded at least 2.5 million CDR3-containing paired-end reads. First-strand cDNA was synthesized from all RNA with the Mint cDNA synthesis kit, primed by a TRBC-specific oligonucleotide. Following uracil-DNA glycosylase treatment, all cDNA underwent a first 18-cycle PCR with the universal primers M1SS and BC2_uni_R. Processing in the source paper ran as follows. For normalization, 1 million high-quality reads were randomly selected from each sample, with every read carrying a distinct molecular identifier. Instead of being binned into consensus sequences, reads that shared molecular identifiers were thrown out. MiTCR, set to a Q25 quality threshold and the strictest error-elimination algorithm, was used for CDR3 identification, clonotype clustering and error correction. A nonparametric unseen species model with Euler transformation was used to estimate a lower bound on total TCR beta diversity. TCRdb reprocessed the public reads (quality trimming at Q25 with fastp, clone calling with MiXCR) and kept in-frame beta chains. Each CDR3 protein gets just one entry, which takes the most common genes and DNA from the rows behind it. The V and J calls and clone size come from TCRdb's table, not from the authors' own analysis. The sample table records some 640,000 distinct CDR3 sequences; 49% of these occur just once. The top ten clonotypes cover roughly 31% of the sample.

The sequence came from a woman aged 55-70 years in good health. Sample: blood. This chain joins TRBV29-1 to TRBJ2-4; TRBD2 fits 9 bases in the junction. The nucleotide sequence reads TGCAGCGTTTGGCTTAGCGGGAGTGGCGACATTCAGTACTTC. The resulting protein is CSVWLSGSGDIQYF.